This TCR beta chain was recovered during a study of cytotoxic CD8 clonotypes in ibrutinib-treated CLL. TCRdb's table, derived via immunoSEQ multiplex PCR, lists solely in-frame clones and lacks some. The sample holds fewer than 400,000 clones, 60% to 80% seen once. V was pared by 0 bases and J by 5 bases, with 7 bases of the junction left unmatched. Germline V gene data show CDR1 as SGHRS and CDR2 as YFSETQ. The CDR3 runs 16 residues. The rearrangement links TRBV5-1 to TRBJ2-1; 8 nucleotides match TRBD2. This sample comprised PBMCs, obtained after 36 months of ibrutinib treatment. This clonotype was obtained from a human donor with chronic lymphocytic leukemia. The CDR3 nucleotides read TGCGCCAGCAGCTTGGTTGGCAGCGGGGGCAACAATGAGCAGTTCTTC. As protein: CASSLVGSGGNNEQFF.